This T cell receptor beta chain was captured by sequencing in a study of blood T cell repertoires in COVID-19. About the study: PBMCs, B-cell-depleted T cells, or T cells provided the cDNA or gDNA that made up the material.

This CDR3 spans 18 amino acids. In the source study's methods: Amplification of reference gene primers provided the estimated nucleated cell counts. Assay: immunoSEQ multiplex PCR; the TCRdb copy retains only in-frame clones and omits some. V, J and clone size reflect that table, while D and trimming were determined from the DNA. The sample contains about 140,000 clones, about four fifths of which appear only once. The sequence came from a human donor in a cohort sampled during active COVID-19. Source material: peripheral blood. The chain combines TRBV21-1 with TRBJ2-2; the table's D gene call, TRBD2, was not cross checked with the DNA. TRBV21-1 is shown as a pseudogene. For the CDR3, the DNA is TGTGCCAGCAGCAACCGGCCCCCGGGAAGGTGGACTCTTCGGGAGCTGTTTTTT. This codes for CASSNRPPGRWTLRELFF.